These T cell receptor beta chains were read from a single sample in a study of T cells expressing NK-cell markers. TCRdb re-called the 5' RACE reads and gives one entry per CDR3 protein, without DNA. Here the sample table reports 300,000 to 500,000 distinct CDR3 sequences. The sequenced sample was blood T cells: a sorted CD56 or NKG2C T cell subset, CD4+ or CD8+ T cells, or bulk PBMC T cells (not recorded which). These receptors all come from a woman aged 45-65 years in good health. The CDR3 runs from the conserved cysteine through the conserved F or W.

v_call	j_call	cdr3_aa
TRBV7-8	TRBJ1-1	CASSSRWTEAFF
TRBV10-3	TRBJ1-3	CAISEWTGNSGNTIYF
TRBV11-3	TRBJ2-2	CASSLGTRDSGELFF
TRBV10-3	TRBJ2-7	CAISDPPSYEQYF
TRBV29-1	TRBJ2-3	CSVEVLAATQDTQYF
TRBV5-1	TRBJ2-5	CASSPPGAQETQYF
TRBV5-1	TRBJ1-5	CASSLGSLGSDQPQHF
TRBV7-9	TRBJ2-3	CASSFRPQLLSSTDTQYF
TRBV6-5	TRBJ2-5	CASSPPGLAGVETQYF
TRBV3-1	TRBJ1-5	CASSQMAGIQPQHF
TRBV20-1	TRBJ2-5	CSASELGTGTGEEETQYF
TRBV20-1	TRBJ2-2	CSASTSLPGWGGELFF
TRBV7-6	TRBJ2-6	CASSSVGTPLSGANVLTF
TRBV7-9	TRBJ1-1	CASSSGVVAFF
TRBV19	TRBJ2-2	CASSIAAGVRTGELFF
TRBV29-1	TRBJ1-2	CSVDPTGGSYGYTF
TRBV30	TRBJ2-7	CAWSPQGEQYF
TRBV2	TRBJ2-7	CASTGQGYEQYF
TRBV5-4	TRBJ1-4	CASSPTGSEKLFF
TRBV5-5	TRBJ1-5	CASSRSQGSNQPQHF
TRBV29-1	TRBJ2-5	CSVRQETWLAQYF
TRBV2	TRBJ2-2	CASALTSGSGNTGELFF
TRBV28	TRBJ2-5	CASSPSGTSVYDYF
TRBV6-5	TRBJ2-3	CASSSLLGGRLDTQYF
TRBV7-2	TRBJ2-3	CASSTRAPGDDSTDTQYF
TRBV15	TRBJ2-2	CATSRGTTTGELFF
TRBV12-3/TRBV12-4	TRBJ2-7	CASSLAMGEQYF
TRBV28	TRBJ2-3	CASSLKASGSLDTQYF
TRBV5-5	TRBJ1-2	CASSLIGQGNYGYTF
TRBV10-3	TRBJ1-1	CAIRDTSNTEAFF
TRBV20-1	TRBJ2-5	CSARPLGAQYF
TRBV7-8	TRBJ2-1	CASSSLGGVWENNEQFF
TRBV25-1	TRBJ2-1	CASMVSGRENEQFF
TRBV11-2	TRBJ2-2	CASSWGRVLSGELFF
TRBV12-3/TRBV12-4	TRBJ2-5	CASSSYRDRGLETQYF